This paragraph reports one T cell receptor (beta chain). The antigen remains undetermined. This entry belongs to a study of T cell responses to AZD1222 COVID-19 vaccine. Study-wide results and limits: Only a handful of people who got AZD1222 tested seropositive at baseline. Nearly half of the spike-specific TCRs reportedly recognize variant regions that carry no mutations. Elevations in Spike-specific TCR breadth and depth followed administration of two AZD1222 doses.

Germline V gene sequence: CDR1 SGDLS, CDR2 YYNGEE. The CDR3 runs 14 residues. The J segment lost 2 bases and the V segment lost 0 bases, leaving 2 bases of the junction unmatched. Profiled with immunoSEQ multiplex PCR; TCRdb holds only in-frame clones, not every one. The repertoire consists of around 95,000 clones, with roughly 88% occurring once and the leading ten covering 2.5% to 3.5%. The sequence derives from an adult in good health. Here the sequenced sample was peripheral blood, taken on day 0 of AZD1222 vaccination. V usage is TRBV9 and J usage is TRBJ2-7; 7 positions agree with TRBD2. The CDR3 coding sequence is TGTGCCAGCAGCGTAGGGGGGAGGGCCTACGAGCAGTACTTC. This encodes CASSVGGRAYEQYF.